This T cell receptor (beta chain) is drawn from a study of response to subunit inactivated influenza vaccine. V was cut by 8 bases and J by 7 bases, with 11 bases left in between. The CDR3 contains 11 residues. Germline lookup yields CDR1 MDHEN and CDR2 SYDVKM. TCRdb passed the RT-PCR reads through MiXCR, listing each CDR3 protein once. The data show hundreds of thousands of distinct CDR3 sequences, 14% seen once. Study conclusions and caveats: The study's authors posited that every seasonal influenza vaccination enlists few new T cells.

A word on this clonotype: Its antigen is not identified.

The receptor's source is a man aged 50 or older who received an inactivated influenza vaccine. The input for sequencing was PBMCs from blood, taken around 15 days before vaccination. This chain links TRBV28 with TRBJ2-5; no clear D. The CDR3 reads CASGWTGTQYF. The DNA of the CDR3 is TGTGCCAGCGGCTGGACCGGGACCCAGTACTTC. Full variable domain (rest looked up from reference TRBV28 and TRBJ2-5): DVKVTQSSRYLVKRTGEKVFLECVQDMDHENMFWYRQDPGLGLRLIYFSYDVKMKEKGDIPEGYSVSREKKERFSLILESASTNQTSMYLCASGWTGTQYFGPGTRLLVL.